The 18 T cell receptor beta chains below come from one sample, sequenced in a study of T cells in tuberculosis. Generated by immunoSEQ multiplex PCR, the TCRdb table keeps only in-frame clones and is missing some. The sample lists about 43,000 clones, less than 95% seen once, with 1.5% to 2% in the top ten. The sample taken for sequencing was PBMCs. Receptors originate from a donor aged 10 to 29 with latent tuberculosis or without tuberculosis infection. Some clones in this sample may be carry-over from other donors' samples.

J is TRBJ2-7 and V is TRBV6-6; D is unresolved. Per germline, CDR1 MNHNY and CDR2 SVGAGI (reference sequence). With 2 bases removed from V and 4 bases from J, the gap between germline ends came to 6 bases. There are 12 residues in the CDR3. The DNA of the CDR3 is TGTGCCAGCAGTTACGTAGAATACGAGCAGTACTTC. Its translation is CASSYVEYEQYF.

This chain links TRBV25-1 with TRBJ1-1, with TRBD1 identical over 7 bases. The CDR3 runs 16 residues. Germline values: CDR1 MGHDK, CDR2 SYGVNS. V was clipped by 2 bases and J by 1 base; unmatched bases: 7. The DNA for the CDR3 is TGTGCCAGCAGTGAAGCCCCCGGGACAGCGAACACTGAAGCTTTCTTT. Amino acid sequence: CASSEAPGTANTEAFF.

This chain's CDR3 is CASSLKLGGETQYF. DNA of the CDR3: TGTGCCAGCAGCTTAAAACTGGGAGGGGAGACCCAGTACTTC. The chain couples TRBV11-2 to TRBJ2-5, with 7 bases identical to TRBD2. CDR3 length: 14 amino acids. The J segment lost 5 bases and the V segment lost 2 bases, leaving 5 bases of the junction unmatched. Germline V gives CDR1 SGHAT, CDR2 FQNNGV.

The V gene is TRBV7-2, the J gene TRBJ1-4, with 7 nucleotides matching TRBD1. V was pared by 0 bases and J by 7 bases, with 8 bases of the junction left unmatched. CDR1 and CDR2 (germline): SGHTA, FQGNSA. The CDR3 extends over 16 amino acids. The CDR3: CASSLAPRGFGEKLFF. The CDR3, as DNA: TGTGCCAGCAGCTTAGCCCCCAGGGGGTTTGGTGAAAAACTGTTTTTT.

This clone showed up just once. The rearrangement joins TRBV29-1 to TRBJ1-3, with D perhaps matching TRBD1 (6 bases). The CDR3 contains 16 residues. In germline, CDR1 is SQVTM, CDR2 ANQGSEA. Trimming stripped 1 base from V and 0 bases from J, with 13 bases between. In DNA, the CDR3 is TGCAGCGTTGAAGGCCGGGACACGAGCTCTGGAAACACCATATATTTT. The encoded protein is CSVEGRDTSSGNTIYF.

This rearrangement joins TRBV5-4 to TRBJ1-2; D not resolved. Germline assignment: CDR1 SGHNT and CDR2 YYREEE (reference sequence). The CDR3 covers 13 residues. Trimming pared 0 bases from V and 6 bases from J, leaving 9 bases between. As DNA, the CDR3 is TGTGCCAGCAGCTTGGACTCCTTACATGGCTACACCTTC. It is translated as CASSLDSLHGYTF.

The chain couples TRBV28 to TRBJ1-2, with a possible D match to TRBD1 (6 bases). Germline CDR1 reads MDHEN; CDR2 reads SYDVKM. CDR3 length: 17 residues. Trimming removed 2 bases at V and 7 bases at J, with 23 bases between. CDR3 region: CASSLVLVTGVSRGYTF. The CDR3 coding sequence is TGTGCCAGCAGTTTAGTTCTTGTGACAGGAGTAAGCCGTGGCTACACCTTC.

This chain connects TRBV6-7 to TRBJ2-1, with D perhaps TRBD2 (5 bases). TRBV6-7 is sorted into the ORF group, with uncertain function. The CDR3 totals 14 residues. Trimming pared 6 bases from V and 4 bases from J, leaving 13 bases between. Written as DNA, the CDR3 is TGTGCCAGCAGCTGGGGAGTTGGTTACAATGAGCAGTTCTTC. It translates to CASSWGVGYNEQFF.

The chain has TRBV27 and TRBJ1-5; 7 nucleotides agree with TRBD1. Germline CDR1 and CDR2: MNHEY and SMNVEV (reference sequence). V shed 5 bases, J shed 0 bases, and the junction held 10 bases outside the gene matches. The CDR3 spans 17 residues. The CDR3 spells CASSQTQGLGSNQPQHF. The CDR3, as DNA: TGTGCCAGCAGTCAAACACAGGGGCTAGGTAGCAATCAGCCCCAGCATTTT.

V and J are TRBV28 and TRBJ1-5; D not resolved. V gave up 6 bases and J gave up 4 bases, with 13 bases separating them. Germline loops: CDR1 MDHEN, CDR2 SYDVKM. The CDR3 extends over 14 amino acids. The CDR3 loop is CASSLSSANQPQHF. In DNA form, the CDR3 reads TGTGCCAGCAGCCTGAGTAGTGCGAATCAGCCCCAGCATTTT.

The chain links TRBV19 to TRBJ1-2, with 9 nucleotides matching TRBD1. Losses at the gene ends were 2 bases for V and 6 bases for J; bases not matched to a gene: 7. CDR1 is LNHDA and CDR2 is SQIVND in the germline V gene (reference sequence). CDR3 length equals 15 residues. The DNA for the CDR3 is TGTGCCAGTAGTATATTCCCCGGGACAGGGAATGGCTACACCTTC. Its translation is CASSIFPGTGNGYTF.

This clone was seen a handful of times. CDR3 DNA sequence: TGTGCCAGCAGCCCCCGGGACAGGGCAAACACTGAAGCTTTCTTT. This codes for CASSPRDRANTEAFF. The chain joins TRBV13 to TRBJ1-1; 9 bases map to TRBD1. This CDR3 contains 15 residues. V lost 5 bases to trimming and J lost 2 bases; unmatched junction nucleotides: 6. The germline CDR1 and CDR2 sequences are PRHDT and FYEKMQ (reference sequence). Looking up the rest from reference TRBV13 and TRBJ1-1 gives the full variable domain: AAGVIQSPRHLIKEKRETATLKCYPIPRHDTVYWYQQGPGQDPQFLISFYEKMQSDKGSIPDRFSAQQFSDYHSELNMSSLELGDSALYFCASSPRDRANTEAFFGQGTRLTVV.

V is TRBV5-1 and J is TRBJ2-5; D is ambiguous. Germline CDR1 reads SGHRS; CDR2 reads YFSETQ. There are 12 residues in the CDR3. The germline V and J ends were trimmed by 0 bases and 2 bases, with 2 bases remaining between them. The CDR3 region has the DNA TGCGCCAGCAGCTTGGTACAAGAGACCCAGTACTTC. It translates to CASSLVQETQYF.

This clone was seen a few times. CDR3 amino acids: CSVAVDYYYEQYF. CDR3 in DNA: TGCAGCGTTGCAGTCGACTACTACTACGAGCAGTACTTC. The chain uses TRBV29-1 and TRBJ2-7; D might be TRBD2 (5 bases). This CDR3 has 13 amino acids. Trimming removed 4 bases from V and 3 bases from J, with 13 bases in between. Germline V lookup: CDR1 SQVTM, CDR2 ANQGSEA.

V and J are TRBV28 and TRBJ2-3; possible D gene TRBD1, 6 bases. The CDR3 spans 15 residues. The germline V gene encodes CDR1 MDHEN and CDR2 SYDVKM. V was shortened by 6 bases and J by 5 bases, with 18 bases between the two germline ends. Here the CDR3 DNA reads TGTGCCAGCAGCCCGGAGACAGGCGGGTTAGATACGCAGTATTTT. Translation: CASSPETGGLDTQYF. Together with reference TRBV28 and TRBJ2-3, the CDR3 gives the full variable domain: DVKVTQSSRYLVKRTGEKVFLECVQDMDHENMFWYRQDPGLGLRLIYFSYDVKMKEKGDIPEGYSVSREKKERFSLILESASTNQTSMYLCASSPETGGLDTQYFGPGTRLTVL.

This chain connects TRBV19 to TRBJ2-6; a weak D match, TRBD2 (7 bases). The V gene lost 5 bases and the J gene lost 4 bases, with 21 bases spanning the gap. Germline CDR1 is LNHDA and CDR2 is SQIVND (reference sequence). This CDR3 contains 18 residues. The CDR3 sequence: CASSSPRGRGSGANVLTF. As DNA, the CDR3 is TGTGCCAGTAGTTCCCCAAGGGGGAGGGGGAGCGGGGCCAACGTCCTGACTTTC. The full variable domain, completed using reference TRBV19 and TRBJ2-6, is DGGITQSPKYLFRKEGQNVTLSCEQNLNHDAMYWYRQDPGQGLRLIYYSQIVNDFQKGDIAEGYSVSREKKESFPLTVTSAQKNPTAFYLCASSSPRGRGSGANVLTFGAGSRLTVL.

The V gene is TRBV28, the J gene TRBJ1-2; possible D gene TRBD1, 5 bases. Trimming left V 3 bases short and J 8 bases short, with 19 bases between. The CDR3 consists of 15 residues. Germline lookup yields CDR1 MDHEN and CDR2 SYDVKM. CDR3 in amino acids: CASSFPHGRGGGYTF. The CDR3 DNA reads TGTGCCAGCAGTTTCCCCCATGGGAGGGGAGGGGGCTACACCTTC.

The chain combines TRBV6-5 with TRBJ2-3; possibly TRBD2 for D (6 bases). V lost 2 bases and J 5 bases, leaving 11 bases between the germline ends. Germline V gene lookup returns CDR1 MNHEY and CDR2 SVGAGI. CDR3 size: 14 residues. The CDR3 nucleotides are TGTGCCAGCAGTTACGGGCAGGGAGGAGATACGCAGTATTTT. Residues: CASSYGQGGDTQYF.